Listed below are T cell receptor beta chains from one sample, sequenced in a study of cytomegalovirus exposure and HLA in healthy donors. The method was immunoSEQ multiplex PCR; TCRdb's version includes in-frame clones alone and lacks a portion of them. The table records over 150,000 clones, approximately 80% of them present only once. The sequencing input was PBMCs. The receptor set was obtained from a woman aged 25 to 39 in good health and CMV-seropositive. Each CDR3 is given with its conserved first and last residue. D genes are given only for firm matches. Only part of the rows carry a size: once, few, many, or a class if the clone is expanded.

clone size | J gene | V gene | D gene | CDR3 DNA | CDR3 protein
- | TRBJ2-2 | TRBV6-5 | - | TGTGCCAGCAGTGCCAGGGTTACCGGGGAGCTGTTTTTT | CASSARVTGELFF
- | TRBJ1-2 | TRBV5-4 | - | TGTGCCAGCAGCCTGGGTGACACCGTCTATGGCTACACCTTC | CASSLGDTVYGYTF
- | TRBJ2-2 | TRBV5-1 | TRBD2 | TGCGCCAGCAGCTTGGAACCTAGCGGGTTCACCGGGGAGCTGTTTTTT | CASSLEPSGFTGELFF
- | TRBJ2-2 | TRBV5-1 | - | TGCGCCAGCAGCTTGGCAGGGGTCACCGGGGAGCTGTTTTTT | CASSLAGVTGELFF
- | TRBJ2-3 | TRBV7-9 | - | TGTGCCAGCAGCTTAGGAGCAGATACGCAGTATTTT | CASSLGADTQYF
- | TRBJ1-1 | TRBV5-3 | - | TGTGCCAGAAGCCGCGACAGTAAAGCTTTCTTT | CARSRDSKAFF
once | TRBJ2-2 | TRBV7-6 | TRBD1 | TGTGCCAGCAGCCCAGTCGGCCCGGGACAGGTGCCCACCGGGGAGCTGTTTTTT | CASSPVGPGQVPTGELFF
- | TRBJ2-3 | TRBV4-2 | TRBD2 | TGTGCCAGCAGCCAAGAAACTAGCGGCTTAGATACGCAGTATTTT | CASSQETSGLDTQYF
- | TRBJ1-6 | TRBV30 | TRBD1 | TGTGCCTGGAGGGGACAGGGGAATTCACCCCTCCACTTT | CAWRGQGNSPLHF
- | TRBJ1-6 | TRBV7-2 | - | TGTGCCAGCGCCACAGAAAATAATTCACCCCTCCACTTT | CASATENNSPLHF
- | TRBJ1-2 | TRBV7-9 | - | TGTGCCAGCAGGGGCCAAGCCAGGGCCAACTATGGCTACACCTTC | CASRGQARANYGYTF
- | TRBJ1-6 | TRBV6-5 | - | TGTGCCAGCAGTTACACGGGAAAACTCATTTCACCCCTCCACTTT | CASSYTGKLISPLHF
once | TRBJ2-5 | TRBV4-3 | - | TGCGCCAGCAGCCCAGTGGGCCTCTCGGGGGAGACCCAGTACTTC | CASSPVGLSGETQYF
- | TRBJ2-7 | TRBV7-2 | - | TGTGCCAGCAGCCCTAACAGGGTTTTCGAGCAGTACTTC | CASSPNRVFEQYF
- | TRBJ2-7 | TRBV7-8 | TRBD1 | TGTGCCAGCAGCTTAAGGTTAGGGACAGGCTACGAGCAGTACTTC | CASSLRLGTGYEQYF
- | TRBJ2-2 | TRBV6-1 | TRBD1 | TGTGCCAGCAGACGGGACAGGGACCACGGGGAGCTGTTTTTT | CASRRDRDHGELFF
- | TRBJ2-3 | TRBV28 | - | TGTGCCAGCACCCACACAGATACGCAGTATTTT | CASTHTDTQYF
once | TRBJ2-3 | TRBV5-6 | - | TGTGCCAGCAGCTCAACATCGAGGAATACGCAGTATTTT | CASSSTSRNTQYF
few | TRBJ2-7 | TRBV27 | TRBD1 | TGTGCCAGCAGCTGGTCGGGACAGGGGGCCGATGCTCGACCCTACGAGCAGTACTTC | CASSWSGQGADARPYEQYF
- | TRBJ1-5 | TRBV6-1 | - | TGTGCCAGCAGTGAACTCAGGTACGATCAGCCCCAGCATTTT | CASSELRYDQPQHF
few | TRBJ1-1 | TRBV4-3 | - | TGCGCCAGCAGCCACAACGACCAGCGCCAAGCTTTCTTT | CASSHNDQRQAFF
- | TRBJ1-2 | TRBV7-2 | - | TGTGCCAGCAGCCCGGGGACAAATAACTATGGCTACACCTTC | CASSPGTNNYGYTF
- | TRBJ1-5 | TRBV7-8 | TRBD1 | TGTGCCAGCAGCATAATACCGGGACAGGGACAGCCCCAGCATTTT | CASSIIPGQGQPQHF
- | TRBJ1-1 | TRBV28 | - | TGTGCCAGCAGTTTAGTGGCAGTCCCTGAAGCTTTCTTT | CASSLVAVPEAFF
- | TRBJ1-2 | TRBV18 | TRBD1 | TGTGCCAGCTCACCACGGGGGACAGGGGATGGCTACACCTTC | CASSPRGTGDGYTF
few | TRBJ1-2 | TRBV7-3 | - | TGTGCCAGCAGCTTAATCTGCAGGCCCCAATGCTACACCTTC | CASSLICRPQCYTF
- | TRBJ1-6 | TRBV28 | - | TGTGCCAGCGGAGCCCCAAATTCACCCCTCCACTTT | CASGAPNSPLHF
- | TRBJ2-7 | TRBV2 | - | TGTGCCAGCATACGGGGAACACCCTACGAGCAGTACTTC | CASIRGTPYEQYF
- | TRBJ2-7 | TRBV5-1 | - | TGCGCCAGCAGCCTTCAGGGGAACCCCTACGAGCAGTACTTC | CASSLQGNPYEQYF
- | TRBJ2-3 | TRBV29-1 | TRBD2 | TGCAGTCTCGGACTAGCGAACACAGATACGCAGTATTTT | CSLGLANTDTQYF
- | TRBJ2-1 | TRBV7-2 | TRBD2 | TGTGCCAGCAGCTCAACCGGGACTAGCGGGGGGGGAGAGCAGTTCTTC | CASSSTGTSGGGEQFF
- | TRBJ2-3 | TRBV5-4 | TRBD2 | TGTGCCAGCAGCTTCCCACTAGCGGGGGGCCACACAGATGCGCAGTATTTT | CASSFPLAGGHTDAQYF
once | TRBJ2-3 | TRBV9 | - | TGTGTCAGCACCGCGGGGTTCTCGGGGGATACGCAGTATTTT | CVSTAGFSGDTQYF
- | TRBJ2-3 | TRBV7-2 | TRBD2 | TGTGCCAGCAGCTCTCCTGGGCGGGGGGTAGATGTGGGGCTAGATACGCAGTATTTT | CASSSPGRGVDVGLDTQYF
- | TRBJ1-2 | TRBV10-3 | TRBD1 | TGTGCCAACTTGACAGGGGGCGACTATGGCTACACCTTC | CANLTGGDYGYTF
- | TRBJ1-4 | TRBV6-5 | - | TGTGCCAGCAGTCCAAAGGGGTGGAAACTGTTTTTT | CASSPKGWKLFF